The 18 T cell receptor beta chains below were found in one sample sequenced in a study of blood T cell repertoires in COVID-19 (dated by TCRdb to the early 2020s). To prepare the library, the immunoSEQ multiplex PCR assay was applied. TCRdb provides this immuneACCESS table in a form limited to in-frame rearrangements. Some clones are lacking; in checked studies, under half of them reflect an unresolved V gene, and why the rest are absent is not known. This sample lists 100,000 or so clones; about 77% were detected once. The ten most abundant clones make up under 35% of the sample. Sequencing input: peripheral blood. The receptors here all came from a man between 65 and 79 years old with active or convalescent COVID-19.

This clone has only one observation. The rearrangement uses TRBV5-4 and TRBJ2-2; 10 bases line up with TRBD2. The CDR3 runs to 17 residues. Per the germline V gene, CDR1 is SGHNT and CDR2 is YYREEE (reference sequence). The J segment lost 7 bases and the V segment lost 0 bases, leaving 9 bases of the junction unmatched. Here the CDR3 DNA reads TGTGCCAGCAGCTTGGGGGCTAGCGGGAGCGGTATCGGGGAGCTGTTTTTT. Its protein is CASSLGASGSGIGELFF. Full variable domain (outside the CDR3, taken from reference TRBV5-4 and TRBJ2-2): ETGVTQSPTHLIKTRGQQVTLRCSSQSGHNTVSWYQQALGQGPQFIFQYYREEENGRGNFPPRFSGLQFPNYSSELNVNALELDDSALYLCASSLGASGSGIGELFFGEGSRLTVL.

The chain employs TRBV7-2 and TRBJ2-7, with D possibly matching TRBD2 (6 bases). With 5 bases removed from V and 3 bases from J, the gap between germline ends came to 14 bases. The CDR3 is made up of 14 amino acids. Germline V lookup: CDR1 SGHTA, CDR2 FQGNSA. CDR3: CASSPQGGGYEQYF. The DNA of the CDR3 is TGTGCCAGCAGCCCCCAGGGAGGAGGCTACGAGCAGTACTTC.

There are a few counts of this clone. The chain links TRBV9 to TRBJ2-7; D is perhaps TRBD2 (5 bases). CDR1 is SGDLS, CDR2 YYNGEE, per germline. The CDR3 is 14 amino acids. Deletions cut 0 bases from V and 5 bases from J, with 12 bases between. CDR3 coding DNA: TGTGCCAGCAGCGTAGTAGAGGGTTTCCACGAGCAGTACTTC. Translated: CASSVVEGFHEQYF.

This chain uses TRBV12-3 or TRBV12-4 with TRBJ1-5; no reliable D call. The V end was cut by 6 bases, the J end by 5 bases, with 11 bases between. CDR3 length: 13 amino acids. The CDR3 DNA sequence: TGTGCCAGCAGCCTGACAAGACATCAGCCCCAGCATTTT. Translated, it gives CASSLTRHQPQHF.

The chain couples TRBV3-1 (or the pseudogene TRBV3-2) to TRBJ2-7; D gene unclear. The CDR3 extends over 13 amino acids. Per germline, CDR1 LGHDT and CDR2 YNNKEL (reference sequence). The ends were cut back, 4 bases at V and 3 bases at J, with 10 bases in the middle. CDR3 nucleotides: TGTGCCAGCAGCCCGAGGTCCAGCTACGAGCAGTACTTC. This translates into CASSPRSSYEQYF.

CDR3 sequence reads: CASSLALVRYTEAFF. The CDR3 DNA sequence: TGTGCCAGCAGCTTAGCGTTAGTACGGTACACTGAAGCTTTCTTT. The V gene is TRBV7-8, the J gene TRBJ1-1, with D unresolved. Deletions cut 0 bases from V and 3 bases from J, with 11 bases between. The CDR3 runs to 15 residues. From germline, CDR1 is SGHVS and CDR2 FQNEAQ.

The chain couples TRBV28 to TRBJ1-5; unclear D gene. Germline values: CDR1 MDHEN, CDR2 SYDVKM. V dropped 5 bases and J dropped 1 base, with 21 bases sitting between them. This CDR3 is 18 amino acids long. The CDR3 loop reads CASSPPLRLRGSNQPQHF. Here the CDR3 DNA reads TGTGCCAGCAGTCCACCATTGAGGCTTCGCGGGAGCAATCAGCCCCAGCATTTT.

The chain links TRBV27 to TRBJ2-1, with D perhaps TRBD1 (6 bases). The CDR3 covers 14 residues. V lost 3 bases, J lost 6 bases, and 12 bases lay in between. CDR1 and CDR2 from the germline V gene are MNHEY and SMNVEV (reference sequence). The CDR3: CASSFRGFGNEQFF. The CDR3 nucleotides read TGTGCCAGCAGTTTCAGGGGTTTCGGCAATGAGCAGTTCTTC.

This clone was seen a handful of times. The rearrangement uses TRBV24-1 and TRBJ2-4; the match to TRBD2 covers 7 bases. The junction had 4 bases not matched to a gene; V was cut back by 3 bases and J by 3 bases. Germline V CDR1 and CDR2: KGHDR, SFDVKD. The CDR3 totals 15 residues. The CDR3 nucleotides are TGTGCCACCAGTGATGGGAGGGTTGGCAAAAACATTCAGTACTTC. This codes for CATSDGRVGKNIQYF.

V usage is TRBV7-2 and J usage is TRBJ2-3, with TRBD2 identical over 7 bases. CDR3 length: 16 amino acids. Trimming at V came to 1 base and at J to 6 bases, leaving 10 bases not matched to a gene. The germline V gene has CDR1 SGHTA and CDR2 FQGNSA. For the CDR3, the DNA is TGTGCCAGCAGCTTAGTTTTAGCGGGCCTGGGGGATACGCAGTATTTT. It codes for CASSLVLAGLGDTQYF.

The table lists this clone with a few counts. The V call is TRBV6-1, the J call TRBJ1-3; 7 bases fit TRBD1. The V and J ends lost 3 bases and 4 bases, in that order; junction bases with no gene match: 12. This CDR3 comprises 17 residues. Germline loops: CDR1 MNHNS, CDR2 SASEGT. The CDR3 nucleotides are TGTGCCAGCAGTGACTTACGACAGGGTGCCTCCGGAAACACCATATATTTT. It yields the protein CASSDLRQGASGNTIYF.

The rearrangement links TRBV5-1 to TRBJ2-3; TRBD2 aligns across 11 bases. Germline V lookup: CDR1 SGHRS, CDR2 YFSETQ. This CDR3 has 19 residues. With 0 bases clipped from V and 0 bases from J, the junction kept 9 bases outside the gene matches. As DNA, the CDR3 is TGCGCCAGCAGCTTGGCCCTAGCGGGGGGCCGAGGGAGCACAGATACGCAGTATTTT. Its translation is CASSLALAGGRGSTDTQYF.

This CDR3 is CASSLQGAVLPTEAFF. The CDR3 region has the DNA TGCGCCAGCAGCTTACAGGGGGCGGTCCTCCCGACTGAAGCTTTCTTT. The chain recombines TRBV5-1 with TRBJ1-1; 9 bases align to TRBD1. CDR1 and CDR2 (germline): SGHRS, YFSETQ. The CDR3 consists of 16 residues. The ends lost 2 bases at V and 5 bases at J; junction bases unmatched: 10.

A note on this clone: Other DNA sequences in the sample encode the same CDR3. V and J are TRBV9 and TRBJ2-1; 11 bases match TRBD2. The CDR3 consists of 13 residues. Per the germline V gene, CDR1 is SGDLS and CDR2 is YYNGEE. V lost 3 bases and J lost 9; bases outside the gene matches: 2. The CDR3 spells CASSAGLAGEQFF. CDR3 bases: TGTGCCAGCAGCGCTGGACTAGCGGGTGAGCAGTTCTTC.

This clone was detected once. The chain uses TRBV2 and TRBJ2-2; the match to TRBD2 covers 9 bases. Germline V gene data show CDR1 as SNHLY and CDR2 as FYNNEI. There are 18 residues in the CDR3. V lost 0 bases, J lost 2 bases, and 7 bases stayed unmatched. The CDR3: CASSEALGLAHNTGELFF. In nucleotides, the CDR3 is TGTGCCAGCAGTGAAGCGCTTGGACTAGCGCACAACACCGGGGAGCTGTTTTTT.

The chain is built from TRBV19 and TRBJ2-3, with TRBD2 identical over 7 bases. After removal of 3 bases from V and 2 bases from J, the junction contained 8 bases not matched to a gene. This CDR3 has 16 amino acids. Per germline, CDR1 LNHDA and CDR2 SQIVND (reference sequence). The CDR3 nucleotides read TGTGCCAGTAGTATGTTCTCGGGGGGTAACACAGATACGCAGTATTTT. It is translated as CASSMFSGGNTDTQYF.

The rearrangement links TRBV7-2 to TRBJ1-2, with D possibly being TRBD1 (5 bases). There are 14 residues in the CDR3. Germline-derived CDR1 and CDR2 are SGHTA and FQGNSA. Deletions cut 3 bases from V and 5 bases from J, with 13 bases between. The chain's CDR3 is CASSLGLGNYGYTF. In nucleotides, the CDR3 is TGTGCCAGCAGCTTGGGACTGGGAAATTATGGCTACACCTTC. Full variable domain (remainder filled in from reference TRBV7-2 and TRBJ1-2): GAGVSQSPSNKVTEKGKDVELRCDPISGHTALYWYRQSLGQGLEFLIYFQGNSAPDKSGLPSDRFSAERTGGSVSTLTIQRTQQEDSAVYLCASSLGLGNYGYTFGSGTRLTVV.

V is TRBV12-3 or TRBV12-4 and J is TRBJ2-7; no definite D call. V was cut by 2 bases and J by 2 bases, with 7 bases left in between. The CDR3 consists of 13 residues. The CDR3 loop is CASSLSLTYEQYF. The CDR3 DNA reads as TGTGCCAGCAGTTTAAGCCTCACCTACGAGCAGTACTTC.